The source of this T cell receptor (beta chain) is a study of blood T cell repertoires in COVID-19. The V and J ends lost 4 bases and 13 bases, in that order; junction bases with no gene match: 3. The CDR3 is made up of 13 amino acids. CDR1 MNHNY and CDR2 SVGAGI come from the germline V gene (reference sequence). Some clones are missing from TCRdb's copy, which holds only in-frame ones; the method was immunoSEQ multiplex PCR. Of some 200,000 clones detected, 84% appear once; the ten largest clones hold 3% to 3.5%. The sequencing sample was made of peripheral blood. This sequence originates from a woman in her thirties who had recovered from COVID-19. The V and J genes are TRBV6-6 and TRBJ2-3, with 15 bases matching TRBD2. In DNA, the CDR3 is TGTGCCAGCAGTTGGACTAGCGGGAGGGTCGAGTATTTT. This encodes CASSWTSGRVEYF.